The rows below give T cell receptor beta chains drawn from one sample of a study of T cells after posttransplantation cyclophosphamide. Produced via immunoSEQ multiplex PCR; TCRdb's table is partial and in-frame only. The sample has 34,000 or so clones; roughly 91% are singletons. Sequences were obtained from naive CD4+ T cells sorted from blood. These receptors were taken from a man younger than 40 in good health and a related stem cell transplant donor. The CDR3 runs from the conserved cysteine through the conserved F or W. Each record gives: V gene, D gene, clone size, J gene, CDR3 DNA, CDR3 protein. The D gene is left open where the match is weak. Clone size is stated in some rows and not others, as once, few, many or a class when expanded.

v_call: TRBV9; d_call: TRBD1; clone_size: NA; j_call: TRBJ2-1; cdr3_nt: TGTGCCAGCAGCGTAGGGCAGGGGGCGAACAATGAGCAGTTCTTC; cdr3_aa: CASSVGQGANNEQFF
v_call: TRBV5-4; d_call: NA; clone_size: NA; j_call: TRBJ2-5; cdr3_nt: TGTGCCAGCAGCTGGGCCGGGGGAGAGACCCAGTACTTC; cdr3_aa: CASSWAGGETQYF
v_call: TRBV6-5; d_call: NA; clone_size: NA; j_call: TRBJ1-1; cdr3_nt: TGTGCCAGCAGTTACAGGGGCAGCACTGAAGCTTTCTTT; cdr3_aa: CASSYRGSTEAFF
v_call: TRBV5-1; d_call: TRBD2; clone_size: NA; j_call: TRBJ2-3; cdr3_nt: TGCGCCAGCAGCACCAGCGGGGGGGCCTTCCCAGATACGCAGTATTTT; cdr3_aa: CASSTSGGAFPDTQYF
v_call: TRBV6-5; d_call: NA; clone_size: NA; j_call: TRBJ2-7; cdr3_nt: TGTGCCAGCGGCCGGACACCATCCTACGAGCAGTACTTC; cdr3_aa: CASGRTPSYEQYF
v_call: TRBV19; d_call: NA; clone_size: NA; j_call: TRBJ1-4; cdr3_nt: TGTGCCAGTCGTCACACCCGAGGAGGGGAAAAACTGTTTTTT; cdr3_aa: CASRHTRGGEKLFF
v_call: TRBV5-4; d_call: NA; clone_size: NA; j_call: TRBJ2-3; cdr3_nt: TGTGCCAGCAGCCCAGGCCGGTGGGATACGCAGTATTTT; cdr3_aa: CASSPGRWDTQYF
v_call: TRBV5-5; d_call: TRBD1; clone_size: NA; j_call: TRBJ1-5; cdr3_nt: TGTGCCAGCAGCTTCACCCACACAGGGACAGCTCAGCCCCAGCATTTT; cdr3_aa: CASSFTHTGTAQPQHF
v_call: TRBV19; d_call: NA; clone_size: NA; j_call: TRBJ2-3; cdr3_nt: TGTGCCAGTAGTATAAACAGGTTCACAGATACGCAGTATTTT; cdr3_aa: CASSINRFTDTQYF
v_call: TRBV4-2; d_call: TRBD1; clone_size: NA; j_call: TRBJ1-6; cdr3_nt: TGTGCCAGCAGCCAGGACAGGGTTGCCTATAATTCACCCCTCCACTTT; cdr3_aa: CASSQDRVAYNSPLHF
v_call: TRBV5-6; d_call: NA; clone_size: NA; j_call: TRBJ1-5; cdr3_nt: TGTGCCAGCAGCCTTACAGGGTTTAGTCAGCCCCAGCATTTT; cdr3_aa: CASSLTGFSQPQHF
v_call: TRBV28; d_call: NA; clone_size: NA; j_call: TRBJ2-1; cdr3_nt: TGTGCCAGCAGTTTACTGTCAGGAAGCTCCTACAATGAGCAGTTCTTC; cdr3_aa: CASSLLSGSSYNEQFF
v_call: TRBV10-2; d_call: NA; clone_size: few; j_call: TRBJ1-4; cdr3_nt: TGCGCCAGCAGTGAGTCCGGGGGTGAAAAACTGTTTTTT; cdr3_aa: CASSESGGEKLFF
v_call: TRBV5-6; d_call: NA; clone_size: NA; j_call: TRBJ2-5; cdr3_nt: TGTGCCAGCAGCTTGGCGGAGACCCAGTACTTC; cdr3_aa: CASSLAETQYF
v_call: TRBV5-1; d_call: NA; clone_size: NA; j_call: TRBJ2-5; cdr3_nt: TGCGCCAGCAGCTGGGCAACAGGGCCCCAAGAGACCCAGTACTTC; cdr3_aa: CASSWATGPQETQYF
v_call: TRBV29-1; d_call: TRBD1; clone_size: NA; j_call: TRBJ2-5; cdr3_nt: TGCAGCGTTGAAGTGAGGACAGGGGGCTTGTCTCGAGAGACCCAGTACTTC; cdr3_aa: CSVEVRTGGLSRETQYF
v_call: TRBV15; d_call: TRBD2; clone_size: NA; j_call: TRBJ2-1; cdr3_nt: TGTGCCACCAGCAGAGCGGGGGGAGGTTACAATGAGCAGTTCTTC; cdr3_aa: CATSRAGGGYNEQFF
v_call: TRBV19; d_call: TRBD1; clone_size: NA; j_call: TRBJ1-6; cdr3_nt: TGTGCCAGTAGTATCAAGACAGGGGGCGCGTATAATTCACCCCTCCACTTT; cdr3_aa: CASSIKTGGAYNSPLHF
v_call: TRBV7-9; d_call: NA; clone_size: NA; j_call: TRBJ1-1; cdr3_nt: TGTGCCAGCGGCGGGGTTGTGCGGGGCACTGAAGCTTTCTTT; cdr3_aa: CASGGVVRGTEAFF
v_call: TRBV9; d_call: TRBD2; clone_size: once; j_call: TRBJ2-2; cdr3_nt: TGTGCCAGCAGCATCCAATTGGGGACTAGCGGGGTCTCCGGGGAGCTGTTTTTT; cdr3_aa: CASSIQLGTSGVSGELFF
v_call: TRBV4-1; d_call: NA; clone_size: NA; j_call: TRBJ1-2; cdr3_nt: TGCGCCAGCAGCCAAGATGGGAGGGGCCAGAGTGGCTACACCTTC; cdr3_aa: CASSQDGRGQSGYTF
v_call: TRBV6-5; d_call: NA; clone_size: NA; j_call: TRBJ2-1; cdr3_nt: TGTGCCAGCAGTAGGACTCTCTGGGATGAGCAGTTCTTC; cdr3_aa: CASSRTLWDEQFF
v_call: TRBV29-1; d_call: NA; clone_size: NA; j_call: TRBJ1-1; cdr3_nt: TGCAGCGTGAGGACAGAAATGAACACTGAAGCTTTCTTT; cdr3_aa: CSVRTEMNTEAFF
v_call: TRBV2; d_call: TRBD1; clone_size: NA; j_call: TRBJ2-1; cdr3_nt: TGTGCCAGTAGTGGGACAGGGCCCTACAATGAGCAGTTCTTC; cdr3_aa: CASSGTGPYNEQFF
v_call: TRBV2; d_call: TRBD1; clone_size: NA; j_call: TRBJ2-7; cdr3_nt: TGTGCCAGCAGTGTAGACAGGGGTTACCACGAGCAGTACTTC; cdr3_aa: CASSVDRGYHEQYF
v_call: TRBV6-5; d_call: NA; clone_size: NA; j_call: TRBJ2-1; cdr3_nt: TGTGCCAGCAGTTACTTGGGCCCCTCCAATGAGCAGTTCTTC; cdr3_aa: CASSYLGPSNEQFF
v_call: TRBV6-7; d_call: TRBD1; clone_size: NA; j_call: TRBJ1-1; cdr3_nt: TGTGCCAGCAGTCCGTGGACAGGGAGTAATACTGAAGCTTTCTTT; cdr3_aa: CASSPWTGSNTEAFF
v_call: TRBV10-1; d_call: TRBD1; clone_size: NA; j_call: TRBJ1-1; cdr3_nt: TGCGCCAGCAGCCAAACGCAGGGGGCAAGGGGAGCTTTCTTT; cdr3_aa: CASSQTQGARGAFF
v_call: TRBV9; d_call: TRBD1; clone_size: NA; j_call: TRBJ1-6; cdr3_nt: TGTGCCAGCAGCGCCCGGAACAGGGGTCTAAATTCACCCCTCCACTTT; cdr3_aa: CASSARNRGLNSPLHF
v_call: TRBV6-1; d_call: NA; clone_size: NA; j_call: TRBJ1-5; cdr3_nt: TGTGCCAGCAGTGAAAGTAGGAGGGAATTGCAGCCCCAGCATTTT; cdr3_aa: CASSESRRELQPQHF
v_call: TRBV6-5; d_call: NA; clone_size: NA; j_call: TRBJ1-5; cdr3_nt: TGTGCCAGCAGCTCCACCGGGACAAACAATCAGCCCCAGCATTTT; cdr3_aa: CASSSTGTNNQPQHF
v_call: TRBV13; d_call: TRBD1; clone_size: NA; j_call: TRBJ2-7; cdr3_nt: TGTGCCAGCAGCTGGACAGGGTACAGCGAGCAGTACTTC; cdr3_aa: CASSWTGYSEQYF
v_call: TRBV5-4; d_call: TRBD1; clone_size: NA; j_call: TRBJ1-4; cdr3_nt: TGTGCCAGCAGCCCGAACAGGGGGCCTAATGAAAAACTGTTTTTT; cdr3_aa: CASSPNRGPNEKLFF
v_call: TRBV6-1; d_call: TRBD1; clone_size: NA; j_call: TRBJ2-7; cdr3_nt: TGTGCCAGCAGTGAGCCGGGACAGCCTAACTACGAGCAGTACTTC; cdr3_aa: CASSEPGQPNYEQYF
v_call: TRBV7-2; d_call: NA; clone_size: NA; j_call: TRBJ1-1; cdr3_nt: TGTGCCAGCAGCTTAAACCCCTGGGCCACTGAAGCTTTCTTT; cdr3_aa: CASSLNPWATEAFF
v_call: TRBV7-9; d_call: NA; clone_size: once; j_call: TRBJ2-2; cdr3_nt: TGTGCCAGCAGCTTATTACTTCACACCGGGGAGCTGTTTTTT; cdr3_aa: CASSLLLHTGELFF
v_call: TRBV11-2; d_call: NA; clone_size: NA; j_call: TRBJ1-6; cdr3_nt: TGTGCCAGCAGCTCAGGACAGTTCTATAATTCACCCCTCCACTTT; cdr3_aa: CASSSGQFYNSPLHF
v_call: TRBV6-1; d_call: NA; clone_size: NA; j_call: TRBJ2-1; cdr3_nt: TGTGCCAGCGGGGGGGCGAGCTCCTACAATGAGCAGTTCTTC; cdr3_aa: CASGGASSYNEQFF
v_call: TRBV5-6; d_call: NA; clone_size: NA; j_call: TRBJ2-3; cdr3_nt: TGTGCCAGCAGCTTGACAGGGTCCACAGATACGCAGTATTTT; cdr3_aa: CASSLTGSTDTQYF
v_call: TRBV7-9; d_call: NA; clone_size: NA; j_call: TRBJ2-7; cdr3_nt: TGTGCCAGCAGCTTAGCTATTTACGAGCAGTACTTC; cdr3_aa: CASSLAIYEQYF
v_call: TRBV7-3; d_call: TRBD1; clone_size: NA; j_call: TRBJ2-5; cdr3_nt: TGTGCCAGCAGTCGACAGGGGTATCGCCAAGAGACCCAGTACTTC; cdr3_aa: CASSRQGYRQETQYF
v_call: TRBV7-2; d_call: TRBD1; clone_size: NA; j_call: TRBJ1-1; cdr3_nt: TGTGCCAGCAGCCGTGACAGGGGTGCTGAAGCTTTCTTT; cdr3_aa: CASSRDRGAEAFF
v_call: TRBV7-2; d_call: NA; clone_size: NA; j_call: TRBJ2-5; cdr3_nt: TGTGCCAGCCGGGTGGGGGGAAACCAAGAGACCCAGTACTTC; cdr3_aa: CASRVGGNQETQYF
v_call: TRBV7-9; d_call: NA; clone_size: NA; j_call: TRBJ1-6; cdr3_nt: TGTGCCAGCAGCTTCCAGCCCAAGACAAATAATTCACCCCTCCACTTT; cdr3_aa: CASSFQPKTNNSPLHF
v_call: TRBV2; d_call: NA; clone_size: few; j_call: TRBJ1-2; cdr3_nt: TGTGCCAGCAGTGAAGGCAGGGTCTATGGCTACACCTTC; cdr3_aa: CASSEGRVYGYTF
v_call: TRBV7-2; d_call: NA; clone_size: once; j_call: TRBJ2-7; cdr3_nt: TGTGCCAGCAGCTTAGAAGGACAGCTCTCCTACGAGCAGTACTTC; cdr3_aa: CASSLEGQLSYEQYF
v_call: TRBV10-1; d_call: NA; clone_size: NA; j_call: TRBJ2-3; cdr3_nt: TGCGCCAGCAGTAAGGGGAGCACAGATACGCAGTATTTT; cdr3_aa: CASSKGSTDTQYF
v_call: TRBV5-1; d_call: TRBD1; clone_size: NA; j_call: TRBJ2-1; cdr3_nt: TGCGCCAGCAGCTTCGACAGGGAACACAATGAGCAGTTCTTC; cdr3_aa: CASSFDREHNEQFF